This T cell receptor beta chain was documented in a study of blood T cell repertoires in COVID-19. Looked up from germline, CDR1 is SEHNR and CDR2 is FQNEAQ (reference sequence). The CDR3 is 13 residues long. The V end lost 5 bases, the J end lost 2 bases, and 9 bases lay between the germline ends. Sequencing was performed with immunoSEQ multiplex PCR; in TCRdb, only in-frame clones are kept and a portion is missing. The sample has tens of thousands of clones, 84% seen once. In regard to this clone: This same CDR3 is encoded by further DNA sequences in the sample.

The clonotype originates from a human donor in a cohort sampled during active COVID-19. V usage is TRBV7-9 and J usage is TRBJ1-1, with D tentatively TRBD1 (5 bases). Sequenced: peripheral blood. This CDR3 is CASSTQGNTEAFF. The DNA of the CDR3 is TGTGCCAGCAGCACGCAGGGTAACACTGAAGCTTTCTTT.